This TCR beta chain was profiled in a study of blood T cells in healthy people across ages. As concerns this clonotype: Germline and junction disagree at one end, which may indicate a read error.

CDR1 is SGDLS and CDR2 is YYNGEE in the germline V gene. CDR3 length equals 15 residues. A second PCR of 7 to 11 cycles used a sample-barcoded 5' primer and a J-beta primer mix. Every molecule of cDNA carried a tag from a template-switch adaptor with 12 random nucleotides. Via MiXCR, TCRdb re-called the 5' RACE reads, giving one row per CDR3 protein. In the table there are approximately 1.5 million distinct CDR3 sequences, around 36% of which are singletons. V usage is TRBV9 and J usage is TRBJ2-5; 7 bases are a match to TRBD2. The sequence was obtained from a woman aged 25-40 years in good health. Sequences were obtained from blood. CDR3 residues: CASSVGGGSSETQYF. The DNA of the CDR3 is TGCGCCAGCAGCGTAGGTGGCGGGAGCTCAGAGACCCAGTACTTC.